This T cell receptor (beta chain) is from a study of neoadjuvant anti-PD-1 for oral cavity cancer. Study at large: Patients without progression got a fourth dose around day 43.

This clone was picked up a small number of times. Method: immunoSEQ multiplex PCR; TCRdb's copy keeps in-frame clones and lacks some. The sample holds 73,000 or so clones, roughly 84% seen once. The time point: after neoadjuvant nivolumab, at surgical resection. The CDR3 has 12 residues. Trimming took off 7 bases at V and 1 base at J, with 10 bases between the two ends. The germline V gene encodes CDR1 SQVTM and CDR2 ANQGSEA. This receptor was obtained from a person aged 35-79 years with oral cavity squamous cell carcinoma. V gene TRBV29-1 combines with J gene TRBJ1-1; D not resolved. Source: PBMCs, taken after nivolumab (anti-PD-1) treatment. CDR3 bases: TGCAGCGCCCTCTGGGCGAACACTGAAGCTTTCTTT. Translating gives CSALWANTEAFF.